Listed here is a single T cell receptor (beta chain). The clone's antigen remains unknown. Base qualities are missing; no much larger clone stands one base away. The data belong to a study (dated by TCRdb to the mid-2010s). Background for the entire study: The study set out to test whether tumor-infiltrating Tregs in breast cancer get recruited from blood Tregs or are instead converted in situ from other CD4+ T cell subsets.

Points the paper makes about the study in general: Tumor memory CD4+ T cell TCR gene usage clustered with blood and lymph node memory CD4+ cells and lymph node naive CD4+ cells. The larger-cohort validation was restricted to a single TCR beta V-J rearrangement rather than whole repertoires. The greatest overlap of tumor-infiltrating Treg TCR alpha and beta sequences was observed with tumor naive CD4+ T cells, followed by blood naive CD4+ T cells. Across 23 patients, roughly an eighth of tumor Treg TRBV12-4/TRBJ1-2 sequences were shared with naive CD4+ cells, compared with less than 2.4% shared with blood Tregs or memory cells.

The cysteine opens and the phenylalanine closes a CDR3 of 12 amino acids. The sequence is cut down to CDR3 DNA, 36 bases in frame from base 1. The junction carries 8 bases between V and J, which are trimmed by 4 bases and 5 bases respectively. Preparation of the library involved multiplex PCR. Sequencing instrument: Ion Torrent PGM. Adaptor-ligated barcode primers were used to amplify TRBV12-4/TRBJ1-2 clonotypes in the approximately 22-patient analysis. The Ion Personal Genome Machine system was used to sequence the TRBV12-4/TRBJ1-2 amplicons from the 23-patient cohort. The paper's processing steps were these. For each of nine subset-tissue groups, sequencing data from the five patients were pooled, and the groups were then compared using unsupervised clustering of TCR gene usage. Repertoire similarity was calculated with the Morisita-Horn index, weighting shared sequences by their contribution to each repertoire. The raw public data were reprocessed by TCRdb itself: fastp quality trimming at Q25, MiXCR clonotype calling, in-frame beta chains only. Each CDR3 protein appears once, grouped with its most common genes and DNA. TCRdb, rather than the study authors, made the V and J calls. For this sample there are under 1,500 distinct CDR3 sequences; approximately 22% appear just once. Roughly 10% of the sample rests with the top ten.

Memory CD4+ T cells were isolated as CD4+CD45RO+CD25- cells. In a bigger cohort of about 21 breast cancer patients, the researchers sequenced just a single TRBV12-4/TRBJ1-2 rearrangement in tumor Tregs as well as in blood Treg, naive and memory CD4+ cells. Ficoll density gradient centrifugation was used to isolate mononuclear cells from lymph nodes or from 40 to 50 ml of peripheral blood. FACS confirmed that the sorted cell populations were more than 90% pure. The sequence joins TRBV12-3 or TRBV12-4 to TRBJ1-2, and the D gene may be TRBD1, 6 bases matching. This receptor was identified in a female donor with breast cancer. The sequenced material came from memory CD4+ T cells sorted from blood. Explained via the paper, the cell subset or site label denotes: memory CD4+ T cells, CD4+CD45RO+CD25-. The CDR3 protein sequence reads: CASSWQGYGYTF. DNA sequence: TGTGCCAGCAGTTGGCAGGGGTATGGCTACACCTTC.